This passage covers 23 T cell receptor beta chains from one sample sequenced in a study of T cell responses to AZD1222 COVID-19 vaccine. Data came from immunoSEQ multiplex PCR; TCRdb stores just in-frame clones and leaves some out. The sample holds 150,000 to 200,000 clones, around 94% seen once. The material sequenced was peripheral blood, taken on day 0 of AZD1222 vaccination. These receptors were collected from an adult in good health.

The chain couples TRBV27 to TRBJ1-6, with a weak D call TRBD1 (5 bases). Germline CDR1 is MNHEY and CDR2 is SMNVEV (reference sequence). Trimming took 3 bases from V and 8 from J, leaving 14 bases between them. The CDR3 sequence is 15 residues long. The CDR3 DNA reads TGTGCCAGCAGTTTCGGAGGGGATGTTTATTCACCCCTCCACTTT. Its protein product is CASSFGGDVYSPLHF.

The chain is built from TRBV10-3 and TRBJ1-2, with 8 bases identical to TRBD1. The V gene end was trimmed by 7 bases and the J gene end by 2 bases; junction bases not matched to a gene: 12. This CDR3 spans 16 amino acids. Germline V CDR1 and CDR2: ENHRY, SYGVKD. CDR3 sequence: CAITTSGQGKNYGYTF. CDR3 in DNA: TGTGCCATCACTACTTCTGGACAGGGTAAAAACTATGGCTACACCTTC.

This clone has a single count. The CDR3 sequence: CASSPGDGGYTF. DNA of the CDR3: TGCGCCAGCAGCCCGGGGGATGGTGGCTACACCTTC. The chain employs TRBV4-3 and TRBJ1-2; the D gene is possibly TRBD1 (5 bases). V lost 4 bases, J lost 7 bases, and 10 bases lay in between. This CDR3 is built from 12 residues. CDR1 is LGHNA, CDR2 YSLEER, per germline.

The chain links TRBV4-1 to TRBJ1-1, with D tentatively TRBD1 (6 bases). The V and J ends lost 1 base and 7 bases respectively, with 16 bases between them. This CDR3 contains 15 residues. CDR1 is MGHRA, CDR2 YSYEKL, per germline. CDR3 nucleotide sequence: TGCGCCAGCAGCCAAGTCACGGGACACTATCTTGAAGCTTTCTTT. It yields the protein CASSQVTGHYLEAFF.

V usage is TRBV7-9 and J usage is TRBJ1-2; no definite D call. Germline CDR1 SEHNR, CDR2 FQNEAQ (reference sequence). Trimming removed 0 bases from V and 3 bases from J, with 5 bases in between. The CDR3 has 13 residues. CDR3 amino acids: CASSLARDYGYTF. DNA of the CDR3: TGTGCCAGCAGCTTAGCACGGGACTATGGCTACACCTTC.

V gene TRBV7-9 combines with J gene TRBJ1-4; 7 bases align to TRBD1. The germline gives CDR1 SEHNR, CDR2 FQNEAQ (reference sequence). J was trimmed by 3 bases and V by 6 bases; bases with no gene match: 4. The CDR3 is 14 residues long. The CDR3 loop is CASSFTGANEKLFF. Here the CDR3 DNA reads TGTGCCAGCAGTTTCACAGGGGCTAATGAAAAACTGTTTTTT.

The gene calls are TRBV3-1 (or the pseudogene TRBV3-2) and TRBJ1-6; no clear D. The germline gives CDR1 LGHDT, CDR2 YNNKEL (reference sequence). Trimming removed 0 bases from V and 5 bases from J, with 5 bases in between. CDR3 length equals 14 residues. The CDR3 DNA reads as TGTGCCAGCAGCCAAGAATCAGATAATTCACCCCTCCACTTT. This translates into CASSQESDNSPLHF.

The rearrangement uses TRBV19 and TRBJ2-6; possibly TRBD1 for D (6 bases). The CDR3 covers 17 residues. Trimming stripped 7 bases from V and 1 base from J, with 17 bases between. Germline V lookup: CDR1 LNHDA, CDR2 SQIVND (reference sequence). The CDR3 protein is CASKSLYRESGANVLTF. As DNA, the CDR3 is TGTGCCAGTAAGTCCCTGTACAGGGAGTCTGGGGCCAACGTCCTGACTTTC.

This chain uses TRBV4-1 with TRBJ2-2; D might be TRBD2 (6 bases). The CDR3 has 15 amino acids. Germline V gene data show CDR1 as MGHRA and CDR2 as YSYEKL. Deletions cut 11 bases from V and 6 bases from J, with 22 bases between. CDR3 sequence: CAPSPPGVGAGELFF. The CDR3 DNA reads as TGCGCCCCCAGCCCGCCGGGAGTCGGCGCCGGGGAGCTGTTTTTT.

The V and J genes are TRBV4-1 and TRBJ1-1, with 11 positions matching TRBD1. The CDR3 runs 15 residues. J gave up 0 bases and V 5 bases, and 2 bases lay outside the gene matches. Germline assignment: CDR1 MGHRA and CDR2 YSYEKL. CDR3 in DNA: TGCGCCAGCAGCGCGGGACAGGGGGTGAACACTGAAGCTTTCTTT. It encodes CASSAGQGVNTEAFF.

The chain couples TRBV5-6 to TRBJ1-4; D is ambiguous. V was cut by 4 bases and J by 4 bases, with 14 bases left in between. Germline loops: CDR1 SGHDT, CDR2 YYEEEE. This CDR3 is built from 15 residues. The CDR3 sequence: CASSRWLTYNEKLFF. For the CDR3, the DNA is TGTGCCAGCAGCCGTTGGTTGACATATAATGAAAAACTGTTTTTT.

V gene TRBV3-1 (or the pseudogene TRBV3-2) combines with J gene TRBJ2-1; TRBD1 aligns across 7 bases. CDR3 length equals 16 residues. V lost 4 bases, J lost 2 bases, and 8 bases stayed unmatched. In germline, CDR1 is LGHDT, CDR2 YNNKEL (reference sequence). The CDR3 reads CASSLFTGEPYNEQFF. The CDR3 nucleotides are TGTGCCAGCAGCCTTTTCACAGGGGAACCCTACAATGAGCAGTTCTTC.

The chain has TRBV28 and TRBJ1-1; no firm D call. Germline V gives CDR1 MDHEN, CDR2 SYDVKM. With 8 bases removed from V and 1 base from J, the gap between germline ends came to 17 bases. The CDR3 totals 15 residues. The CDR3 loop reads CASLTPGQANTEAFF. The CDR3 bases are TGTGCCAGCCTGACCCCCGGCCAGGCGAACACTGAAGCTTTCTTT.

To note about this clone: At one boundary the junction diverges from the germline segment, which might be a read error. The identical CDR3 is also encoded by other nucleotide sequences in the sample. The chain combines TRBV7-2 with TRBJ1-6, with TRBD1 as a possible D gene (5 bases). From germline, CDR1 is SGHTA and CDR2 FQGNSA. There are 15 residues in the CDR3. This chain's CDR3 is CASSVHEGMSSPLHF. For the CDR3, the DNA is TGCGCCAGCAGCGTGCATGAGGGGATGAGTTCACCCCTCCACTTT. Drawing the rest from reference TRBV7-2 and TRBJ1-6, the complete variable domain is GAGVSQSPSNKVTEKGKDVELRCDPISGHTALYWYRQSLGQGLEFLIYFQGNSAPDKSGLPSDRFSAERTGGSVSTLTIQRTQQEDSAVYLCASSVHEGMSSPLHFGNGTRLTVT.

The chain uses TRBV4-2 and TRBJ1-2; D is perhaps TRBD1 (6 bases). The CDR3 is made up of 16 amino acids. CDR1 LGHNA and CDR2 YNFKEQ come from the germline V gene. V lost 1 base to trimming and J lost 6 bases, with 18 bases between them. The CDR3 loop is CASSQGRQVSRDGYTF. In nucleotides, the CDR3 is TGTGCCAGCAGCCAAGGCAGACAGGTGAGCCGGGATGGCTACACCTTC.

This chain uses TRBV11-3 with TRBJ2-3; no clear D. Trimming pared 5 bases from V and 0 bases from J, leaving 3 bases between. This CDR3 region has 12 residues. The germline CDR1 and CDR2 sequences are SGHNT and YENEEA. This CDR3 is CASSHSTDTQYF. CDR3 nucleotide sequence: TGTGCCAGCAGCCATAGCACAGATACGCAGTATTTT.

There are a few counts of this clone. The gene calls are TRBV6-4 and TRBJ2-3; 10 bases line up with TRBD2. J lost 4 bases, V lost 3 bases, and 4 bases had no gene match. Germline CDR1 is MRHNA and CDR2 is SNTAGT. The CDR3 runs to 15 residues. The CDR3 loop reads CASSEGAGGPDTQYF. The CDR3 DNA sequence: TGTGCCAGCAGTGAAGGAGCGGGGGGGCCAGATACGCAGTATTTT.

CDR3 coding DNA: TGTGCCATCTCGGCCCCGACAGCTATCTATGGCTACACCTTC. Protein sequence: CAISAPTAIYGYTF. V gene TRBV7-9 combines with J gene TRBJ1-2; possible D gene TRBD1, 5 bases. CDR1 is SEHNR, CDR2 FQNEAQ, per germline (reference sequence). Between the trimmed V and J ends, which lost 10 bases and 4 bases, there was a span of 19 bases. The CDR3 totals 14 residues.

The CDR3 bases are TGTGCCAGCAGCCAAGGGGGCCCAACAGATACGCAGTATTTT. Encoded protein: CASSQGGPTDTQYF. V and J are TRBV4-2 and TRBJ2-3, with D tentatively TRBD1 (5 bases). V lost 1 base and J lost 3, with 8 bases in between. The CDR3 extends over 14 amino acids. Germline CDR1 reads LGHNA; CDR2 reads YNFKEQ.

The V call is TRBV7-2, the J call TRBJ1-6, with 8 bases fitting TRBD1. The J segment lost 8 bases and the V segment lost 1 base, leaving 4 bases of the junction unmatched. The CDR3 is made up of 15 amino acids. Germline V lookup: CDR1 SGHTA, CDR2 FQGNSA. The CDR3 loop is CASSLVGTGDSPLHF. The CDR3 region has the DNA TGTGCCAGCAGCTTAGTTGGGACAGGTGATTCACCCCTCCACTTT. The full variable domain, in which reference TRBV7-2 and TRBJ1-6 provide the parts outside the CDR3, is GAGVSQSPSNKVTEKGKDVELRCDPISGHTALYWYRQSLGQGLEFLIYFQGNSAPDKSGLPSDRFSAERTGGSVSTLTIQRTQQEDSAVYLCASSLVGTGDSPLHFGNGTRLTVT.

The chain couples TRBV5-6 to TRBJ2-7; D remains ambiguous. This CDR3 is 14 amino acids long. Germline CDR1 SGHDT, CDR2 YYEEEE. Trimming stripped 0 bases from V and 2 bases from J, with 9 bases between. The CDR3: CASSLAGRAYEQYV. Written as DNA, the CDR3 is TGTGCCAGCAGCTTGGCTGGAAGGGCCTACGAGCAGTACGTC.

V is TRBV28 and J is TRBJ2-5; no clear D. The CDR3 runs to 14 residues. Deletions cut 7 bases from V and 0 bases from J, with 12 bases between. The germline V gene has CDR1 MDHEN and CDR2 SYDVKM. The chain's CDR3 is CASIPTAYQETQYF. The CDR3 DNA follows: TGTGCCAGCATTCCCACAGCTTACCAAGAGACCCAGTACTTC.

This clone was picked up many times. The V gene is TRBV19, the J gene TRBJ2-3, with D unresolved. Trimming removed 7 bases at V and 2 bases at J, with 13 bases between. Germline V gene sequence: CDR1 LNHDA, CDR2 SQIVND (reference sequence). This CDR3 is 14 amino acids long. CDR3 in DNA: TGTGCCAGTACCCCTAAGGGTCCCACAGATACGCAGTATTTT. It yields the protein CASTPKGPTDTQYF.